This TCR beta chain was identified during a study of blood T cells in healthy people across ages (dated by TCRdb to between 2015 and 2017). A note on the overall study: In model experiments, roughly one uniquely barcoded TCR beta cDNA molecule per two T cells was captured by template switching. Donors were grouped into four age groups: young (average about 15 years), middle-aged (around 39), aged (around 60) and long-lived (over 80). To avoid experimental bias, donors of different ages were randomly spread across the sequencing lanes. Two additional independent replicas of 1 million unique cDNA reads from the same blood draw were analyzed for two donors (one aged 18 to 30 and one aged 80 or older). Using deep sequencing normalized with unique cDNA molecular identifiers, the study measured how TCR beta repertoire diversity changes with age. Results the study describes overall, beyond this receptor: Observed TCR beta diversity per million T cells fell roughly linearly with age, and a significant reduction was already apparent by age about 38. A strong correlation was found between observed TCR beta diversity and the percentage of naive T cells measured by flow cytometry. Estimates of total diversity based on one million sequenced T cells were regarded as lower bounds and as underestimates. The CMV infection status of donors was not known, potentially confounding age-related changes in expanded clonotypes. The long-lived group showed more naive CD4+ T cells, fewer expanded clones and increased TCR diversity than the aged group, suggesting age selection. Conclusive comparison of naive and antigen-experienced compartments was prevented by the profiling of bulk unsorted PBMCs.

The 35 to 40 donors, aged about 6 to 95 years, were systemically healthy Caucasian individuals from Russia. Each donor gave 8 to 10 milliliters of peripheral blood, collected into EDTA-treated Vacutainer tubes. Ficoll-Paque density-gradient centrifugation was used to isolate PBMCs, with at least 6.5 million per sample. Total RNA was extracted from PBMCs with Trizol reagent, with at least 5.5 micrograms obtained per sample. The percentages of naive CD45RAhigh/CD27high T cells were determined by flow cytometry on a PBMC aliquot from every donor. As concerns this clonotype: What this receptor recognizes is not known. No base quality values were provided; no much bigger clone lies one nucleotide off.

The germline V gene encodes CDR1 SGHRS and CDR2 YFSETQ. Counted from cysteine to phenylalanine, this CDR3 has 13 amino acids. Of all the DNA, just the CDR3 is kept, 39 bases in frame from base 1. Germline trimming: 3 bases from V, 6 bases from J; junction bases outside gene matches: 1. Libraries were prepared through 5' RACE. The sequencing machine was an Illumina HiSeq 2500. A second PCR of about 6 to 12 cycles was run with a J-beta primer mix and a sample-barcoded 5' primer. A template-switch 5' adaptor carrying 12 random nucleotides introduced a unique molecular identifier onto each TCR beta cDNA molecule. Each sample yielded at least 2.5 million CDR3-containing paired-end reads. First-strand cDNA was synthesized from all RNA with the Mint cDNA synthesis kit, primed by a TRBC-specific oligonucleotide. Following uracil-DNA glycosylase treatment, all cDNA underwent a first 18-cycle PCR with the universal primers M1SS and BC2_uni_R. As for the authors' bioinformatics: Normalization of each sample was performed by random selection of 1 million high-quality reads, each carrying a distinct molecular identifier. Reads sharing molecular identifiers were discarded rather than binned into consensus sequences. MiTCR, with a Q25 quality threshold and the strictest error-elimination algorithm, was used for CDR3 identification, clonotype clustering and error correction. A nonparametric unseen species model with Euler transformation was used to estimate lower-bound total TCR beta diversity. In TCRdb, the public reads were trimmed at Q25 with fastp and aligned with MiXCR, with productive beta chains retained. Each record represents a unique CDR3 protein, reported with the most common genes and DNA among its rows. These V and J calls originate from TCRdb's pipeline instead of the authors' own analysis. The sample contains over 950,000 distinct CDR3 sequences, 45% to 60% of them found a single time. The ten largest clones add up to over 20% of the sample.

The sample comprised blood. This TCR derives from a woman aged 55-70 years in good health. The chain is encoded by TRBV5-1 joined to TRBJ2-2; 8 central nucleotides agree with TRBD1. The nucleotide sequence is given as TGCGCCAGCAGCTGGACAGGGCCCGGGGAGCTGTTTTTT. This translates into CASSWTGPGELFF.